The clone carrying this T cell receptor beta chain has at least ten counts. Its antigen is currently unknown. The sample belongs to a study of T cells in Graves' hyperthyroidism and ophthalmopathy. Study-level points and caveats: The blood repertoire included most of the expanded thyroid clonotypes above 0.001. Prediction of ophthalmopathy progression came a median approximately 6 months pre-onset.

Disease duration was under 3 months in the ophthalmopathy patients, who also had a Clinical Activity Score of at least 3 and a NOSPECS grade of at least 4. RNA transcripts were the template for amplifying TCR beta CDR3 regions. HTBI primers were employed in a first-round RT-PCR of the TCR CDR3. TCRdb processed the multiplex PCR reads anew with MiXCR; each CDR3 protein has one entry. The sample lists about 600,000 distinct CDR3 sequences; around 14% were seen once. The CDR3 length is 15 residues. The germline V gene has CDR1 SGHRS and CDR2 YFSETQ. V was pared by 3 bases and J by 8 bases, with 15 bases between.

The chain links TRBV5-1 to TRBJ1-6; a weak D match, TRBD1 (5 bases). The sample consisted of blood. This TCR derives from a woman younger than 30 with Graves' ophthalmopathy. The CDR3: CASSSSQGRHSPLHF. The CDR3 region has the DNA TGCGCCAGCAGCTCATCGCAGGGAAGGCATTCACCCCTCCACTTT.